This T cell receptor beta chain was obtained from a study of OX40 agonist ivuxolimab in advanced cancers. TCRdb keeps only in-frame clones here, not all; method: immunoSEQ multiplex PCR. This table has 40,000 to 55,000 clones, around 82% appearing once. Systemic immunosuppression or autoimmune disease history was grounds to exclude patients. The CDR3 covers 15 residues. Germline-derived CDR1 and CDR2 are MGHRA and YSYEKL. V was clipped by 4 bases and J by 0 bases; unmatched bases: 4. The clonotype was recovered from an adult with an advanced solid tumor such as melanoma, head and neck, liver or kidney cancer. The sample consisted of CD4+ or CD8+ T cells sorted from blood, taken in a trial of the OX40 agonist ivuxolimab. The rearrangement joins TRBV4-1 to TRBJ1-2; TRBD1 matches 8 bases. The CDR3 loop is CASSPTGVPNYGYTF. CDR3 DNA sequence: TGCGCCAGCAGCCCGACAGGGGTCCCTAACTATGGCTACACCTTC.